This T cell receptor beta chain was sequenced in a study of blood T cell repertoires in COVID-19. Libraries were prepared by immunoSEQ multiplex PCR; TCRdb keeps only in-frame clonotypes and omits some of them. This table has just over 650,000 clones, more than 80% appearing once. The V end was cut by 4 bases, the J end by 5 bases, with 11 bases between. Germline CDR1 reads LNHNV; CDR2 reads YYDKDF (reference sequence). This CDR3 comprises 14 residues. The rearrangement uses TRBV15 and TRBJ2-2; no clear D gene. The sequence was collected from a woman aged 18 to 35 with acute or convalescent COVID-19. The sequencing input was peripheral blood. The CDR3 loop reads CATSIGLQTGELFF. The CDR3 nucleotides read TGTGCCACCAGCATTGGGCTTCAAACCGGGGAGCTGTTTTTT.